The 23 T cell receptor beta chains below all came from one sample that was sequenced in a study of regulatory T cells in long-lasting Graves disease. Specified time point: newly diagnosed GD, antithyroid drugs for less than 3 months. With RNA extracted from PBMCs as input, the TCR library was made. Building the TCR beta libraries relied on iRepertoire HTBI primers, and CDR3 regions underwent Arm-PCR. TCRdb reprocessed the multiplex PCR reads with MiXCR, giving one entry per CDR3 protein. The repertoire includes about 350,000 distinct CDR3 sequences, 16% of them detected once, and just under 30% sits in the top ten. Separately, the same data were catalogued under a study of T cells in Graves' hyperthyroidism and ophthalmopathy.

The specimen comprised peripheral blood mononuclear cells (PBMCs), sampled at new diagnosis, from a patient treated with antithyroid drugs. Source of these receptors: a man in his forties with Graves disease.

Many counts were recorded for this clonotype. For the CDR3, the DNA is TGCAGTGCTAGAGATCTTGGACAGGGAAACAATGAGCAGTTCTTC. It specifies CSARDLGQGNNEQFF. This chain joins TRBV20-1 and TRBJ2-1, with 8 bases fitting TRBD1. Germline V gene lookup returns CDR1 DFQATT and CDR2 SNEGSKA (reference sequence). CDR3 length equals 15 residues. Trimming cost V 0 bases and J 5 bases; bases outside gene matches: 6.

This clonotype was seen ten or more times. The chain employs TRBV2 and TRBJ2-2; the match to TRBD1 covers 8 bases. Germline V gene sequence: CDR1 SNHLY, CDR2 FYNNEI. The V and J ends lost 6 bases and 5 bases, in that order; junction bases with no gene match: 8. The CDR3 length is 15 residues. Here the CDR3 DNA reads TGTGCCAGCAGAGGACAGGGCCTAGTAACCGGGGAGCTGTTTTTT. Its protein is CASRGQGLVTGELFF.

The chain joins TRBV10-3 to TRBJ2-3, with TRBD2 matching 13 bases. Germline V lookup: CDR1 ENHRY, CDR2 SYGVKD. J was trimmed by 5 bases and V by 4 bases; bases with no gene match: 18. The CDR3 has 20 amino acids. CDR3 protein: CAISGPPGLAGQQGGDTQYF. DNA of the CDR3: TGTGCCATCAGTGGACCTCCGGGACTAGCGGGACAGCAGGGAGGAGATACGCAGTATTTT.

This clonotype was counted many times. The chain links TRBV5-1 to TRBJ1-2, with D possibly being TRBD1 (6 bases). This CDR3 has 14 residues. The V and J ends lost 4 bases and 0 bases respectively, with 10 bases between them. Looked up from germline, CDR1 is SGHRS and CDR2 is YFSETQ. In nucleotides, the CDR3 is TGCGCCAGCAGCCCCGGGACAACTAACTATGGCTACACCTTC. It encodes CASSPGTTNYGYTF.

The rearrangement links TRBV6-5 to TRBJ2-7; 9 nucleotides line up with TRBD1. Germline trimming cut 2 bases from V and 4 bases from J; bases unmatched to any gene: 9. CDR1 and CDR2 from the germline V gene are MNHEY and SVGAGI. This CDR3 has 16 amino acids. CDR3 DNA sequence: TGTGCCAGCAGTTACCTCCGGCGGGACAGGGTATACGAGCAGTACTTC. This sequence encodes CASSYLRRDRVYEQYF.

The chain joins TRBV6-4 to TRBJ2-3, with 12 bases identical to TRBD2. The trim removed 3 bases at V and 2 bases at J, leaving 9 bases unmatched. CDR1 and CDR2 (germline): MRHNA, SNTAGT. CDR3 length: 18 amino acids. DNA for the CDR3: TGTGCCAGCAGTGAAGTTATCGGACTAGCGGGGAACACAGATACGCAGTATTTT. It is translated as CASSEVIGLAGNTDTQYF.

This clonotype occurred many times. The chain joins TRBV11-2 to TRBJ2-7, with D tentatively TRBD1 (6 bases). The ends were cut back, 2 bases at V and 0 bases at J, with 8 bases in the middle. CDR3 length: 14 amino acids. Germline values: CDR1 SGHAT, CDR2 FQNNGV. The CDR3 DNA reads TGTGCCAGCAGCTTACGGGACAACTCCTACGAGCAGTACTTC. Encoded protein: CASSLRDNSYEQYF.

A few counts support this clonotype. A junction end diverges from the germline sequence, so it may reflect a read error. V and J are TRBV2 and TRBJ1-5, with D maybe TRBD1 (5 bases). Germline V gene data show CDR1 as SNHLY and CDR2 as FYNNEI. The CDR3 length is 15 residues. CDR3 in DNA: TGTGCCAGCAGCCGGACAACTTATAGCAAACAGCCCCAGCATTTT. This sequence encodes CASSRTTYSKQPQHF.

This clonotype occurred a few times. DNA of the CDR3: TGCAGTGCTCAGCACCGGGACAGGGTTAAGCCCCAGCATTTT. Translated: CSAQHRDRVKPQHF. The chain combines TRBV20-1 with TRBJ1-5; 9 bases align to TRBD1. The CDR3 consists of 14 residues. The ends lost 5 bases at V and 8 bases at J; junction bases unmatched: 10. Germline-derived CDR1 and CDR2 are DFQATT and SNEGSKA (reference sequence).

This clonotype was detected many times. The V call is TRBV2, the J call TRBJ2-5, with 15 bases that match TRBD2. The V gene's germline CDR1 is SNHLY and CDR2 FYNNEI. Trimming at V came to 6 bases and at J to 2 bases, leaving 4 bases not matched to a gene. The CDR3 totals 16 residues. The CDR3 sequence: CASRQGLAGGQETQYF. CDR3 bases: TGTGCCAGCAGGCAAGGACTAGCGGGGGGGCAAGAGACCCAGTACTTC.

The table lists this clonotype with a count of one. The chain carries TRBV6-2 or TRBV6-3 and TRBJ2-3; 10 bases are shared with TRBD2. Per germline, CDR1 MNHEY and CDR2 SVGEGT. J gave up 4 bases and V 6 bases, and 4 bases lay outside the gene matches. The CDR3 totals 14 residues. The CDR3 coding sequence is TGTGCCAGCAGAACCGGGACTAGCGCAGATACGCAGTATTTT. Its translation is CASRTGTSADTQYF.

Points on this clonotype: This sequence is one base from a far larger clone and is likely a read error. The V and J genes are TRBV5-1 and TRBJ2-1; TRBD2 agrees at 10 bases. The CDR3 is 15 amino acids. Germline V lookup: CDR1 SGHRS, CDR2 YFSETQ. CDR3 DNA: TGTGCCAGCAGCTGTACTAGCGGGACCTACAATGAGCAGTTCTTC. It encodes CASSCTSGTYNEQFF. Full variable domain (outside the CDR3, taken from reference TRBV5-1 and TRBJ2-1): KAGVTQTPRYLIKTRGQQVTLSCSPISGHRSVSWYQQTPGQGLQFLFEYFSETQRNKGNFPGRFSGRQFSNSRSEMNVSTLELGDSALYLCASSCTSGTYNEQFFGPGTRLTVL.

This rearrangement joins TRBV15 to TRBJ2-5; 9 nucleotides agree with TRBD1. The CDR3 loop spans 16 amino acids. Germline lookup yields CDR1 LNHNV and CDR2 YYDKDF (reference sequence). Germline trimming cut 0 bases from V and 4 bases from J; bases unmatched to any gene: 6. The CDR3 DNA reads TGTGCCACCAGCAGAGACCCCGGGACAGGGTTAGAGACCCAGTACTTC. Amino acid sequence: CATSRDPGTGLETQYF.

The rearrangement uses TRBV6-1 and TRBJ1-5; D not resolved. Germline V gene lookup returns CDR1 MNHNS and CDR2 SASEGT. CDR3 length: 15 amino acids. V lost 5 bases to trimming and J lost 5 bases, with 16 bases between them. The CDR3: CASSQRGFDDQPQHF. The CDR3 DNA is TGTGCCAGCAGTCAGAGAGGGTTTGATGATCAGCCCCAGCATTTT.

This clonotype was seen more than once but under ten times. V is TRBV12-3 or TRBV12-4 and J is TRBJ2-3; TRBD2 matches at 9 bases. This CDR3 is 16 amino acids long. The V segment lost 4 bases and the J segment 2 bases; nucleotides outside the gene matches: 7. This chain's CDR3 is CASSSQLAGITDTQYF. CDR3 nucleotide sequence: TGTGCCAGCAGTTCACAACTAGCGGGCATCACAGATACGCAGTATTTT.

The chain carries TRBV15 and TRBJ1-2; TRBD1 matches at 9 bases. The length of the CDR3 is 16 residues. V was pared by 0 bases and J by 7 bases, with 9 bases of the junction left unmatched. CDR1 and CDR2 (germline): LNHNV, YYDKDF (reference sequence). The CDR3 region is CATSRDRGQGLGGYTF. CDR3 nucleotides: TGTGCCACCAGCAGAGACCGAGGACAGGGGTTGGGTGGCTACACCTTC.

In its sample, this clonotype was seen a few times. This chain links TRBV27 with TRBJ1-1, with 8 bases identical to TRBD1. The J segment lost 1 base and the V segment lost 5 bases, leaving 6 bases of the junction unmatched. Per germline, CDR1 MNHEY and CDR2 SMNVEV (reference sequence). There are 15 residues in the CDR3. The CDR3: CASSPDRVGNTEAFF. DNA of the CDR3: TGTGCCAGCAGTCCGGACAGGGTTGGGAACACTGAAGCTTTCTTT.

This clonotype came up many times. This chain joins TRBV20-1 and TRBJ2-1; a possible D gene is TRBD1 (6 bases). Germline loops: CDR1 DFQATT, CDR2 SNEGSKA (reference sequence). The CDR3 consists of 13 residues. The germline V and J ends were trimmed by 2 bases and 6 bases, with 11 bases remaining between them. CDR3: CSARWGPGNEQFF. CDR3 nucleotides: TGCAGTGCTAGATGGGGGCCGGGCAATGAGCAGTTCTTC.

This chain connects TRBV3-1 to TRBJ1-4; D uncertain. The CDR3 has 11 amino acids. Germline V gene sequence: CDR1 LGHDT, CDR2 YNNKEL (reference sequence). Between the trimmed V and J ends, which lost 4 bases and 8 bases, there was a span of 5 bases. The CDR3 here is CASSLMEKLFF. As DNA, the CDR3 is TGTGCCAGCAGCCTCATGGAAAAACTGTTTTTT.

The genes are TRBV12-3 or TRBV12-4 and TRBJ2-1; TRBD2 agrees at 13 bases. The CDR3 has 15 residues. The V and J ends lost 6 bases and 6 bases, in that order; junction bases with no gene match: 5. The DNA of the CDR3 is TGTGCCAGCAGCCAGGGACTAGCGGGGAGCAATGAGCAGTTCTTC. Translating it yields CASSQGLAGSNEQFF.

There are a few counts of this clonotype. The chain joins TRBV29-1 to TRBJ2-5, with D perhaps matching TRBD1 or TRBD2 (6 bases each). The CDR3 loop spans 14 amino acids. Trimming shortened V by 3 bases and J by 4 bases, and 15 bases separated the two germline ends. Germline lookup yields CDR1 SQVTM and CDR2 ANQGSEA. Here the CDR3 DNA reads TGCAGCGTTGAGGGGGTGGAGGGGGGAGAGACCCAGTACTTC. As protein: CSVEGVEGGETQYF.

This clonotype was counted only a few times. The rearrangement uses TRBV9 and TRBJ2-7; D is possibly TRBD2 (6 bases). The CDR3 has 14 residues. Between the trimmed V and J ends, which lost 0 bases and 0 bases, there was a span of 7 bases. Per germline, CDR1 SGDLS and CDR2 YYNGEE. The CDR3 DNA reads TGTGCCAGCAGCGTAGGCGGGGACTCCTACGAGCAGTACTTC. Its protein product is CASSVGGDSYEQYF.

This clonotype was counted at least ten times. V usage is TRBV3-1 and J usage is TRBJ1-1; maybe TRBD1 (5 bases). V was pared by 5 bases and J by 1 base, with 11 bases between. The CDR3 totals 14 residues. Germline assignment: CDR1 LGHDT and CDR2 YNNKEL (reference sequence). As DNA, the CDR3 is TGTGCCAGCAGCAACAGACAGTCGAACACTGAAGCTTTCTTT. Amino acids: CASSNRQSNTEAFF.